Shown below are 5 T cell receptor beta chains from a single sample sequenced in a study of T-cell memory formation after mild COVID-19. MiXCR, applied by TCRdb to the 5' RACE reads, yields one record per CDR3 protein. The table includes 300,000 or so distinct CDR3 sequences, 15% to 20% detected once. The source material was PBMCs or a T cell subset sorted from them (not recorded which). These TCRs come from a man aged 18 to 29 who had mild COVID-19 (a few samples of this study predate the infection). Cell type and time point are not known.

This clonotype has only a few counts. V is TRBV2 and J is TRBJ2-3, with D possibly being TRBD2 (7 bases). The CDR3 is made up of 13 amino acids. Germline V gene lookup returns CDR1 SNHLY and CDR2 FYNNEI. V was cut by 7 bases and J by 2 bases, with 10 bases left in between. DNA for the CDR3: TGTGCCAGCAAGGGGGGGAACACAGATACGCAGTATTTT. As protein: CASKGGNTDTQYF.

The chain uses TRBV9 and TRBJ1-1; D is undetermined. The germline gives CDR1 SGDLS, CDR2 YYNGEE. This CDR3 region has 13 residues. Trimming shortened V by 3 bases and J by 2 bases, and 8 bases separated the two germline ends. The CDR3 loop is CASSAYQNTEAFF. CDR3 in DNA: TGTGCCAGCAGCGCTTACCAAAACACTGAAGCTTTCTTT.

CDR3 in amino acids: CASSLEDRGFYEQYF. CDR3 nucleotides: TGTGCCAGCAGCTTAGAGGACAGGGGATTTTACGAGCAGTACTTC. This chain connects TRBV7-9 to TRBJ2-7; 9 bases align to TRBD1. Germline V gives CDR1 SEHNR, CDR2 FQNEAQ (reference sequence). The CDR3 has 15 residues. V shed 1 base and J 4 bases; nucleotides not matched to a gene: 5.

The chain links TRBV10-3 to TRBJ1-2, with 9 nucleotides matching TRBD1. The V gene end was trimmed by 10 bases and the J gene end by 7 bases; junction bases not matched to a gene: 10. The germline V gene encodes CDR1 ENHRY and CDR2 SYGVKD. This CDR3 is built from 13 residues. The chain's CDR3 is CANRQGQGRGYTF. In nucleotides, the CDR3 is TGTGCCAACCGACAGGGACAGGGTCGTGGCTACACCTTC.

This clonotype was seen more than once but under ten times. The rearrangement links TRBV4-1 to TRBJ2-7, with D hard to call. CDR3 length: 15 amino acids. Germline V gives CDR1 MGHRA, CDR2 YSYEKL. Trimming pared 1 base from V and 5 bases from J, leaving 15 bases between. CDR3 coding DNA: TGCGCCAGCAGCCAAGCTAGGGCTGGGCCCAACGAGCAGTACTTC. Its protein product is CASSQARAGPNEQYF.